This entry lists 15 T cell receptor delta chains sequenced from one sample in a study of Vδ1+ human thymocytes. Study findings and constraints: Thymic TRG and TRD repertoires appeared highly polyclonal.

These receptors' antigens are unknown. Sequences come from RNA converted to cDNA by reverse transcription. Pooled V-gene forward primers with one constant-region reverse primer generated the CDR3 amplicons by multiplex PCR. TCRdb re-identified clones in the multiplex PCR reads via CATT. In the table there are 20,000 to 25,000 delta-chain clones, around 7.9% of which are singletons. What was sequenced was Vdelta1+ gamma-delta thymocytes from the thymus. The subset denotes: FACS-sorted CD3+ TCRalphabeta- TCRVdelta1+ TCRVdelta2- thymocytes. These receptors were taken from a child less than two years old who had congenital heart surgery.

The rearrangement joins TRDV1 to TRDJ1; 13 bases line up with TRDD3. V lost 6 bases to trimming and J lost 4 bases; unmatched junction nucleotides: 23. The CDR3 length is 21 residues. Germline lookup yields CDR1 TSWWSYY and CDR2 QGS. The CDR3: CALGEASGSPTGGYGCDKLIF. The DNA of the CDR3 is TGTGCTCTTGGCGAGGCAAGTGGTAGCCCTACTGGGGGATACGGGTGCGATAAACTCATCTTT.

This clone was picked up a small number of times. The gene calls are TRDV1 and TRDJ1; the D gene is possibly TRDD3 (5 bases). Germline V CDR1 and CDR2: TSWWSYY, QGS. Trimming cost V 2 bases and J 2 bases, with 24 bases left between them. The CDR3 has 19 amino acids. CDR3 sequence reads: CALGEVWATGAPRTDKLIF. The CDR3 coding sequence is TGTGCTCTTGGGGAAGTATGGGCTACGGGGGCCCCTCGGACCGATAAACTCATCTTT.

In this sample, this clone turned up a few times. A junction end diverges from the germline sequence, so it may reflect a read error. Other DNA sequences in the sample encode the same CDR3. The chain recombines TRDV2 with TRDJ1, with 10 bases matching TRDD3. This CDR3 region has 17 residues. Germline values: CDR1 GEAIGNYY, CDR2 EKD. The CDR3 DNA reads TGTGCCTGTCCCCCGCTCTACTGGGGGATCCACACCGATAAACTCATCTTC. Encoded protein: CACPPLYWGIHTDKLIF.

This clone was observed a few times. V usage is TRDV1 and J usage is TRDJ1, with 7 bases fitting TRDD3. J was trimmed by 0 bases and V by 0 bases; bases with no gene match: 10. CDR1 TSWWSYY and CDR2 QGS come from the germline V gene. This CDR3 region has 18 residues. As DNA, the CDR3 is TGTGCTCTTGGGGAACTTCCCCACTGGGGATTCGACACCGATAAACTCATCTTT. It translates to CALGELPHWGFDTDKLIF.

V gene TRDV1 combines with J gene TRDJ1; 11 bases align to TRDD3. In the absence of a J gene in TCRdb, the DNA was matched to germline to assign it here. V lost 0 bases to trimming and J lost 0 bases; unmatched junction nucleotides: 27. Germline CDR1 reads TSWWSYY; CDR2 reads QGS. This CDR3 has 25 amino acids. CDR3 in DNA: TGTGCTCTTGGGGAACTACTTCCCCGAGACCCCGTACTGGGGGATAGAGTCCCTTACACCGATAAACTCATCTTT. Translation: CALGELLPRDPVLGDRVPYTDKLIF.

This rearrangement joins TRDV1 to TRDJ2; 13 positions match TRDD3. Looked up from germline, CDR1 is TSWWSYY and CDR2 is QGS. CDR3 length: 21 amino acids. With 1 base clipped from V and 3 bases from J, the junction kept 14 bases outside the gene matches. The CDR3 loop is CALGEPDKLLGDTWMTAQLFF. CDR3 bases: TGTGCTCTTGGGGAACCCGACAAATTACTGGGGGATACGTGGATGACAGCACAACTCTTCTTT.

The chain couples TRDV1 to TRDJ1, with 11 nucleotides matching TRDD3. The germline CDR1 and CDR2 sequences are TSWWSYY and QGS. The CDR3 spans 26 residues. Trimming cost V 0 bases and J 1 base; bases outside gene matches: 31. CDR3 protein: CALGELLYPPLTSGGYHRMVTDKLIF. The CDR3 DNA follows: TGTGCTCTTGGGGAACTTCTGTATCCTCCTTTAACCTCTGGGGGATACCACCGGATGGTCACCGATAAACTCATCTTT.

The chain couples TRDV1 to TRDJ1, with 10 bases fitting TRDD3. The CDR3 has 21 amino acids. V dropped 0 bases and J dropped 0; count of bases not matched to a gene: 16. CDR1 is TSWWSYY, CDR2 QGS, per germline. CDR3 region: CALGELETPGGYAPYTDKLIF. The CDR3 DNA sequence: TGTGCTCTTGGGGAACTAGAGACCCCCGGGGGATACGCCCCGTACACCGATAAACTCATCTTT.

A word on this clone: It is unclear where the CDR3 begins or ends on the DNA, so no DNA is shown, and the CDR3 is as TCRdb lists it. V gene TRAV29/DV5 combines with J gene TRDJ1; TRDD3 is the table's D call and was not checked against the DNA. Germline assignment: CDR1 NSMFDY and CDR2 ISSIKDK. The CDR3 is 19 amino acids in total, end residues counted. CDR3 residues: CSVLLCSKFPFGDTDKLIF.

The chain combines TRDV1 with TRDJ1; D could derive from TRDD1, TRDD2 or TRDD3 (5 bases each). TCRdb gives no J gene; it was assigned here by matching the DNA to germline. Looked up from germline, CDR1 is TSWWSYY and CDR2 is QGS. V shed 5 bases and J shed 0 bases, with 52 bases lying between them. The CDR3 is 28 residues long. The CDR3 DNA reads as TGTGCTCTTGGGAGAGAGGCGGGTTCCTCGGAAAAATACGGAGAGGGTCCGCTTTCCCGGGGGGACACCGATAAACTCATCTTT. Its translation: CALGREAGSSEKYGEGPLSRGDTDKLIF.

This clone was counted between two and nine times. V is TRDV1 and J is TRDJ2; D assignment may be TRDD2 or TRDD3 (9 bases each). Germline V CDR1 and CDR2: TSWWSYY, QGS. Between the trimmed V and J ends, which lost 5 bases and 0 bases, there was a span of 31 bases. The CDR3 consists of 22 residues. This CDR3 is CALGLAFLRTGGPYSLTAQLFF. CDR3 coding DNA: TGTGCTCTTGGGTTGGCCTTCCTACGGACTGGGGGACCCTACTCTTTGACAGCACAACTCTTCTTT.

This clone was recorded a few times. The gene calls are TRDV2 and TRDJ1; D unresolved. From germline, CDR1 is GEAIGNYY and CDR2 EKD. V lost 3 bases, J lost 0 bases, and 10 bases lay in between. The length of the CDR3 is 14 residues. The CDR3 loop reads CACDFPHYTDKLIF. CDR3 in DNA: TGTGCCTGTGACTTCCCCCACTACACCGATAAACTCATCTTT.

The chain employs TRDV1 and TRDJ2; 10 positions agree with TRDD3. The CDR3 length is 19 residues. Unmatched junction bases numbered 12, after V lost 0 bases and J lost 5 bases. The germline V gene encodes CDR1 TSWWSYY and CDR2 QGS. In nucleotides, the CDR3 is TGTGCTCTTGGGGAACTGGTTCTTCCTCTACTGGGGGATACAGCACAACTCTTCTTT. Translated, it gives CALGELVLPLLGDTAQLFF.

This clone was counted a few times. The sample holds other DNA sequences that translate to the same CDR3. The V call is TRDV1, the J call TRDJ1; 10 bases are a match to TRDD3. Per germline, CDR1 TSWWSYY and CDR2 QGS. Germline trimming cut 5 bases from V and 8 bases from J; bases unmatched to any gene: 20. This CDR3 contains 18 residues. This chain's CDR3 is CALGKMNGRWGIPVKLIF. CDR3 nucleotide sequence: TGTGCTCTTGGGAAAATGAATGGACGATGGGGGATACCGGTCAAACTCATCTTT.

V is TRDV1 and J is TRDJ1, with D perhaps TRDD2 or TRDD3 (8 bases each). Trimming took off 1 base at V and 0 bases at J, with 27 bases between the two ends. The germline V gene has CDR1 TSWWSYY and CDR2 QGS. This CDR3 has 21 amino acids. CDR3 bases: TGTGCTCTTGGGGAACCCTTCCTAGGCGCAGCTGGGGGACCTTACACCGATAAACTCATCTTT. Translation: CALGEPFLGAAGGPYTDKLIF.